This entry is about one T cell receptor beta chain. Which antigen it targets is not known. No qualities accompany the bases; no much larger clone lies one base away. To sequence the TCRbeta CDR3 region, genomic DNA was isolated from the sorted cells. The immunoSEQ Assay was used to sequence the TCRbeta CDR3 regions. The source is immuneACCESS, and TCRdb retained only in-frame sequences with V and J called. Part of the clones is not carried over; for the studies checked, unresolved V genes explain less than half of this, and the remainder is unexplained. Here the sample has tens of thousands of clones; around 85% occur a single time. More than 25% of the sample lies in the top ten. The sample is drawn from a study of OX40 agonist ivuxolimab in advanced cancers. In the study overall: Ivuxolimab, which targeted the costimulatory receptor OX40 (CD134), was an agonistic, fully human IgG2 monoclonal antibody. The paper describes the monotherapy dose-escalation part (N of about 47 patients) of the phase I trial of ivuxolimab. Intravenous ivuxolimab was administered to patients every 2 weeks at six dose levels: 0.01, 0.1, 0.3, 1.5, 3 and 10 mg/kg. Partial responses occurred in three dose-escalation patients, of whom one had hepatocellular carcinoma and two had cutaneous melanoma. Peripheral TCRbeta sequencing was intended to test whether TCR sequence diversity was altered and clonal T-cell expansion was caused by ivuxolimab. Of the approximately 50 dose-escalation patients, hepatocellular carcinoma was present in 19, melanoma in approximately 15, renal cell carcinoma in 9 and head and neck cancer in 9. Patients were allowed to have had prior anti-PD-1, anti-PD-L1 or anti-CTLA-4 therapy, and around 40% of the dose-escalation patients had previously received checkpoint inhibitors. A male proportion of around 80% and a mean age of approximately 58 years, ranging from about 23 to 90, were recorded for the dose-escalation cohort. Here is what the overall study found, with its caveats: In the 0.1-3.0 mg/kg groups, partial responders had among the lowest normalized peripheral clonal expansion, particularly in CD8+ T cells. After ivuxolimab, CD8+ T cells had more expanded clones than CD4+ T cells on average. At doses from 0.1 to 3.0 mg/kg, clonal expansion was seen in both CD4+ and CD8+ blood T cells between baseline and week 6. Low levels of normalized T-cell clonal expansion were also shown by some nonresponding patients. The antigen specificity of the clonally expanded peripheral T cells was not determined.

Patients with a history of autoimmune disease or receiving systemic immunosuppression were excluded from the trial. In every dose cohort, peripheral blood was drawn for TCR sequencing at baseline, cycle 4 day 1, and cycle 7 day 1. The samples were drawn from a first-in-human, open-label, multicenter phase I dose-escalation trial of ivuxolimab. Adults with locally advanced or metastatic melanoma, renal cell, hepatocellular, or head and neck squamous cell carcinoma were enrolled in the trial. CD4+ and CD8+ T cells were sorted separately from peripheral blood before TCR sequencing. Looking up the germline V gene (reference sequence) yields CDR1 WNHNN and CDR2 SYGVQD. Taken from cysteine to phenylalanine, the CDR3 has 15 residues. Only the CDR3 region is kept as DNA, spanning 45 bases read in frame from base 1. Trimming costs V 3 bases and J 5 bases, and their ends lie 17 bases apart.

The chain links TRBV10-1 with TRBJ2-7, and perhaps TRBD1 as D gene, on 5 matching bases. This TCR was recovered from an adult with an advanced solid tumor such as melanoma, head and neck, liver or kidney cancer. This sample comprised CD4+ or CD8+ T cells sorted from blood, obtained in a trial of the OX40 agonist ivuxolimab. The CDR3 here reads CASSDAVDGAHEQYF. The DNA is TGCGCCAGCAGTGACGCGGTAGATGGGGCCCACGAGCAGTACTTC.